These T cell receptor beta chains were read from a single sample in a study of molecular identifiers for immune sequencing clone quantification. A single record per CDR3 protein comes from TCRdb applying MiXCR to the PCR reads. This table holds tens of thousands of distinct CDR3 sequences, approximately 23% found once. The sample taken for sequencing was naive CD8+ T cells from blood, with Jurkat cell RNA spiked in. Source of these receptors: a human donor in good health. Some libraries in this study had Jurkat cell RNA spiked in. The conserved cysteine and the conserved F or W are not part of the CDR3 here.

v_call: TRBV4-1
j_call: TRBJ2-3
cdr3_aa: ASSQEGYADTQY

v_call: TRBV13
j_call: TRBJ2-7
cdr3_aa: ASSSSGQGVEQY

v_call: TRBV27
j_call: TRBJ2-3
cdr3_aa: ASSLSSWSSGDADTQY

v_call: TRBV19
j_call: TRBJ1-1
cdr3_aa: ASSIKGDVSVNTEAF

v_call: TRBV6-2/TRBV6-3
j_call: TRBJ2-2
cdr3_aa: ASSYSRQPDTGELF

v_call: TRBV5-4
j_call: TRBJ2-7
cdr3_aa: ASSLVLSPYEQY

v_call: TRBV11-2
j_call: TRBJ2-3
cdr3_aa: ASSPGTSGRGTDTQY

v_call: TRBV4-3
j_call: TRBJ2-2
cdr3_aa: ASSQDGAPGELF

v_call: TRBV18
j_call: TRBJ2-1
cdr3_aa: ASSPLASGLYEQF

v_call: TRBV5-4
j_call: TRBJ2-7
cdr3_aa: ASSLQGEQY

v_call: TRBV2
j_call: TRBJ2-1
cdr3_aa: ASSESSTPQF

v_call: TRBV7-9
j_call: TRBJ2-2
cdr3_aa: ASSVSEANTGELF

v_call: TRBV12-3/TRBV12-4
j_call: TRBJ2-3
cdr3_aa: ASSGVRTDTQY

v_call: TRBV6-5
j_call: TRBJ2-3
cdr3_aa: ASSSTSRDNTDTQY

v_call: TRBV27
j_call: TRBJ2-4
cdr3_aa: ASSLFAGEFNIQY

v_call: TRBV19
j_call: TRBJ2-5
cdr3_aa: ASSWRYQETQY

v_call: TRBV7-2
j_call: TRBJ2-1
cdr3_aa: ASSEAPPGSGSSYNEQF

v_call: TRBV10-3
j_call: TRBJ2-2
cdr3_aa: AISETDSMNTGELF

v_call: TRBV5-1
j_call: TRBJ1-5
cdr3_aa: ASSPMGDRQPQH

v_call: TRBV30
j_call: TRBJ1-1
cdr3_aa: AWSIQTNTEAF

v_call: TRBV30
j_call: TRBJ1-2
cdr3_aa: AWSEGYGYT

v_call: TRBV19
j_call: TRBJ2-5
cdr3_aa: ASSEGLANQETQY

v_call: TRBV7-9
j_call: TRBJ2-3
cdr3_aa: ASSLGSPADTQY

v_call: TRBV7-2
j_call: TRBJ1-2
cdr3_aa: ASSLTTGGSYGYT

v_call: TRBV29-1
j_call: TRBJ2-2
cdr3_aa: SVREENTGELF

v_call: TRBV20-1
j_call: TRBJ2-7
cdr3_aa: SARVPFAYEQY

v_call: TRBV27
j_call: TRBJ2-7
cdr3_aa: ASSLTGVGEQY

v_call: TRBV4-3
j_call: TRBJ2-7
cdr3_aa: ASSRGVGSHEQY

v_call: TRBV11-2
j_call: TRBJ2-7
cdr3_aa: ASSTPGTGGDEQY

v_call: TRBV11-2
j_call: TRBJ1-1
cdr3_aa: ASSLRGQGRDTEAF

v_call: TRBV19
j_call: TRBJ2-3
cdr3_aa: ASSISFGGSTDTQY

v_call: TRBV4-2
j_call: TRBJ2-7
cdr3_aa: ASSPTGYEQY

v_call: TRBV11-2
j_call: TRBJ2-3
cdr3_aa: ASSLEGGLPLADTQY

v_call: TRBV5-1
j_call: TRBJ1-2
cdr3_aa: ASSTSRGALYGYT

v_call: TRBV27
j_call: TRBJ2-1
cdr3_aa: ASSDRVFEQF

v_call: TRBV7-2
j_call: TRBJ1-4
cdr3_aa: ASSPVSGVEKLF

v_call: TRBV5-5
j_call: TRBJ2-5
cdr3_aa: ASSLSRVQETQY

v_call: TRBV7-9
j_call: TRBJ2-1
cdr3_aa: ASSSRQGAKSYNEQF

v_call: TRBV5-8
j_call: TRBJ1-6
cdr3_aa: ASSTNTRVWYSPLH

v_call: TRBV10-1
j_call: TRBJ2-1
cdr3_aa: TSSESRVRRGYNEQF

v_call: TRBV27
j_call: TRBJ2-3
cdr3_aa: ASSLGSGGSTDTQY

v_call: TRBV11-2
j_call: TRBJ1-1
cdr3_aa: ASRVNTEAF

v_call: TRBV6-5
j_call: TRBJ1-5
cdr3_aa: ASSFSGQNNQPQH

v_call: TRBV4-3
j_call: TRBJ1-6
cdr3_aa: ASSQEWTGWNSPLH

v_call: TRBV10-3
j_call: TRBJ1-1
cdr3_aa: AISDGALNTEAF

v_call: TRBV6-5
j_call: TRBJ2-5
cdr3_aa: ASSYGGTGVETQY

v_call: TRBV30
j_call: TRBJ2-7
cdr3_aa: AWSTGTGVEQY

v_call: TRBV7-6
j_call: TRBJ2-5
cdr3_aa: ASADTLQETQY

v_call: TRBV5-3
j_call: TRBJ2-1
cdr3_aa: AIPGGAGGHNEQF

v_call: TRBV5-6
j_call: TRBJ2-3
cdr3_aa: ASSLRTSGAYTDTQY

v_call: TRBV11-2
j_call: TRBJ2-3
cdr3_aa: ASSTGLPDTQY

v_call: TRBV24-1
j_call: TRBJ1-5
cdr3_aa: ATSDSSGPQH

v_call: TRBV4-3
j_call: TRBJ2-7
cdr3_aa: ASSPKAGTSLYEQY

v_call: TRBV5-4
j_call: TRBJ2-3
cdr3_aa: ASSLGRTGFFSTDTQY

v_call: TRBV7-8
j_call: TRBJ2-4
cdr3_aa: ASSLDGGDIQY

v_call: TRBV4-3
j_call: TRBJ2-7
cdr3_aa: ASSPGQGATYEQY

v_call: TRBV4-3
j_call: TRBJ2-1
cdr3_aa: ASSQGAGAFNEQF

v_call: TRBV7-6
j_call: TRBJ1-4
cdr3_aa: ASSSSWGGSQGEKLF